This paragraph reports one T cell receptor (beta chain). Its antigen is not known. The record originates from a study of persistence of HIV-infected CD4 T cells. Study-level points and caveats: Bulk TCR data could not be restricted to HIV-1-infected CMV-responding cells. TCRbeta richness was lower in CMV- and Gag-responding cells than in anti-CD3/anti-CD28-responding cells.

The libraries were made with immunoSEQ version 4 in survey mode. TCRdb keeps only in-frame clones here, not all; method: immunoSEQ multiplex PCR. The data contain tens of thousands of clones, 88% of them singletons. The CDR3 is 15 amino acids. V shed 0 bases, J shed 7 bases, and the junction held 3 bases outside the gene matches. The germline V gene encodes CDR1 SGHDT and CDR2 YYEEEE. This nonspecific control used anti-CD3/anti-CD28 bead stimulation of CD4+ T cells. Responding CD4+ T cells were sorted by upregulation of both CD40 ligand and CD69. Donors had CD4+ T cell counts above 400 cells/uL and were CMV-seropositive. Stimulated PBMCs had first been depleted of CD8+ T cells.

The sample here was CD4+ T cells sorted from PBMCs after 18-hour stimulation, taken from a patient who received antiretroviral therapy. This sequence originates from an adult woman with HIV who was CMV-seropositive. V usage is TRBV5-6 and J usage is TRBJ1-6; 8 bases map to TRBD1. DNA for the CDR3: TGTGCCAGCAGCTTGGTGGACAGGGCAAATTCACCCCTCCACTTT. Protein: CASSLVDRANSPLHF.